This T cell receptor beta chain was identified during a study of blood T cell repertoires in COVID-19. This CDR3 spans 17 amino acids. V was clipped by 7 bases and J by 0 bases; unmatched bases: 9. From germline, CDR1 is LNHNV and CDR2 YYDKDF (reference sequence). Sequenced by immunoSEQ multiplex PCR; TCRdb stores in-frame clones only, minus some. Of 200,000 to 250,000 clones listed, approximately 78% are singletons. The sequenced sample was peripheral blood. This chain joins TRBV15 and TRBJ1-5, with 10 positions matching TRBD1. This TCR came from a woman between 65 and 79 years old with COVID-19, enrolled during active disease. CDR3 sequence reads: CATNTGQGFSSNQPQHF. The CDR3 DNA reads TGTGCCACCAACACGGGACAGGGGTTTTCTAGCAATCAGCCCCAGCATTTT. The variable domain in full, with the rest retrieved from reference TRBV15 and TRBJ1-5, is DAMVIQNPRYQVTQFGKPVTLSCSQTLNHNVMYWYQQKSSQAPKLLFHYYDKDFNNEADTPDNFQSRRPNTSFCFLDIRSPGLGDTAMYLCATNTGQGFSSNQPQHFGDGTRLSIL.